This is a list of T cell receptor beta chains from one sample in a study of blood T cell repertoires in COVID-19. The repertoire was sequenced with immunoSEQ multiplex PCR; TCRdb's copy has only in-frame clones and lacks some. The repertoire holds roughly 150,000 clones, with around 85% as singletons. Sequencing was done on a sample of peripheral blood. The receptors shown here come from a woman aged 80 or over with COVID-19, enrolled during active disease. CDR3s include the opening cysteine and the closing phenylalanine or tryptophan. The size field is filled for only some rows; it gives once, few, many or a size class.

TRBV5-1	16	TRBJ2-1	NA	CASRALDSMGYNEQFF
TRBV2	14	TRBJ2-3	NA	CASSGGVNTDTQYF
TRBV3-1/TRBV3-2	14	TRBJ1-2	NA	CASSPGQGDGGYTF
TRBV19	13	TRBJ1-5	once	CASSIPPDQPQHF
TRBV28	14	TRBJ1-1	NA	CASSSPSVGTEAFF
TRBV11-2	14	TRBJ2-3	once	CASRRFGSTDTQYF
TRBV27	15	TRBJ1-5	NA	CASSFSLRGNQPQHF
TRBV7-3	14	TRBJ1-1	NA	CASSLNGQETRAFF
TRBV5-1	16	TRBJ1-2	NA	CASSLGVAAGDGGYTF
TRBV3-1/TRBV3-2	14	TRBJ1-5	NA	CASSQDQGSAPQHF
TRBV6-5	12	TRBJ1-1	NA	CASSHPRGEAFF
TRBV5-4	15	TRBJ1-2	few	CASSATAQGWRGYTF
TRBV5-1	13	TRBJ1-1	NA	CASSLIQGTEAFF
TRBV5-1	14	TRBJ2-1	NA	CASSGAFATDEQFF
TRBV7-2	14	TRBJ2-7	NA	CASSVVGGRLEQYF
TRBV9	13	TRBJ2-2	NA	CASGRSGAGELFF
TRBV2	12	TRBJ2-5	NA	CASRDRGETQYF
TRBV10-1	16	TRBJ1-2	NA	CASSEPTHRLLRGYTF